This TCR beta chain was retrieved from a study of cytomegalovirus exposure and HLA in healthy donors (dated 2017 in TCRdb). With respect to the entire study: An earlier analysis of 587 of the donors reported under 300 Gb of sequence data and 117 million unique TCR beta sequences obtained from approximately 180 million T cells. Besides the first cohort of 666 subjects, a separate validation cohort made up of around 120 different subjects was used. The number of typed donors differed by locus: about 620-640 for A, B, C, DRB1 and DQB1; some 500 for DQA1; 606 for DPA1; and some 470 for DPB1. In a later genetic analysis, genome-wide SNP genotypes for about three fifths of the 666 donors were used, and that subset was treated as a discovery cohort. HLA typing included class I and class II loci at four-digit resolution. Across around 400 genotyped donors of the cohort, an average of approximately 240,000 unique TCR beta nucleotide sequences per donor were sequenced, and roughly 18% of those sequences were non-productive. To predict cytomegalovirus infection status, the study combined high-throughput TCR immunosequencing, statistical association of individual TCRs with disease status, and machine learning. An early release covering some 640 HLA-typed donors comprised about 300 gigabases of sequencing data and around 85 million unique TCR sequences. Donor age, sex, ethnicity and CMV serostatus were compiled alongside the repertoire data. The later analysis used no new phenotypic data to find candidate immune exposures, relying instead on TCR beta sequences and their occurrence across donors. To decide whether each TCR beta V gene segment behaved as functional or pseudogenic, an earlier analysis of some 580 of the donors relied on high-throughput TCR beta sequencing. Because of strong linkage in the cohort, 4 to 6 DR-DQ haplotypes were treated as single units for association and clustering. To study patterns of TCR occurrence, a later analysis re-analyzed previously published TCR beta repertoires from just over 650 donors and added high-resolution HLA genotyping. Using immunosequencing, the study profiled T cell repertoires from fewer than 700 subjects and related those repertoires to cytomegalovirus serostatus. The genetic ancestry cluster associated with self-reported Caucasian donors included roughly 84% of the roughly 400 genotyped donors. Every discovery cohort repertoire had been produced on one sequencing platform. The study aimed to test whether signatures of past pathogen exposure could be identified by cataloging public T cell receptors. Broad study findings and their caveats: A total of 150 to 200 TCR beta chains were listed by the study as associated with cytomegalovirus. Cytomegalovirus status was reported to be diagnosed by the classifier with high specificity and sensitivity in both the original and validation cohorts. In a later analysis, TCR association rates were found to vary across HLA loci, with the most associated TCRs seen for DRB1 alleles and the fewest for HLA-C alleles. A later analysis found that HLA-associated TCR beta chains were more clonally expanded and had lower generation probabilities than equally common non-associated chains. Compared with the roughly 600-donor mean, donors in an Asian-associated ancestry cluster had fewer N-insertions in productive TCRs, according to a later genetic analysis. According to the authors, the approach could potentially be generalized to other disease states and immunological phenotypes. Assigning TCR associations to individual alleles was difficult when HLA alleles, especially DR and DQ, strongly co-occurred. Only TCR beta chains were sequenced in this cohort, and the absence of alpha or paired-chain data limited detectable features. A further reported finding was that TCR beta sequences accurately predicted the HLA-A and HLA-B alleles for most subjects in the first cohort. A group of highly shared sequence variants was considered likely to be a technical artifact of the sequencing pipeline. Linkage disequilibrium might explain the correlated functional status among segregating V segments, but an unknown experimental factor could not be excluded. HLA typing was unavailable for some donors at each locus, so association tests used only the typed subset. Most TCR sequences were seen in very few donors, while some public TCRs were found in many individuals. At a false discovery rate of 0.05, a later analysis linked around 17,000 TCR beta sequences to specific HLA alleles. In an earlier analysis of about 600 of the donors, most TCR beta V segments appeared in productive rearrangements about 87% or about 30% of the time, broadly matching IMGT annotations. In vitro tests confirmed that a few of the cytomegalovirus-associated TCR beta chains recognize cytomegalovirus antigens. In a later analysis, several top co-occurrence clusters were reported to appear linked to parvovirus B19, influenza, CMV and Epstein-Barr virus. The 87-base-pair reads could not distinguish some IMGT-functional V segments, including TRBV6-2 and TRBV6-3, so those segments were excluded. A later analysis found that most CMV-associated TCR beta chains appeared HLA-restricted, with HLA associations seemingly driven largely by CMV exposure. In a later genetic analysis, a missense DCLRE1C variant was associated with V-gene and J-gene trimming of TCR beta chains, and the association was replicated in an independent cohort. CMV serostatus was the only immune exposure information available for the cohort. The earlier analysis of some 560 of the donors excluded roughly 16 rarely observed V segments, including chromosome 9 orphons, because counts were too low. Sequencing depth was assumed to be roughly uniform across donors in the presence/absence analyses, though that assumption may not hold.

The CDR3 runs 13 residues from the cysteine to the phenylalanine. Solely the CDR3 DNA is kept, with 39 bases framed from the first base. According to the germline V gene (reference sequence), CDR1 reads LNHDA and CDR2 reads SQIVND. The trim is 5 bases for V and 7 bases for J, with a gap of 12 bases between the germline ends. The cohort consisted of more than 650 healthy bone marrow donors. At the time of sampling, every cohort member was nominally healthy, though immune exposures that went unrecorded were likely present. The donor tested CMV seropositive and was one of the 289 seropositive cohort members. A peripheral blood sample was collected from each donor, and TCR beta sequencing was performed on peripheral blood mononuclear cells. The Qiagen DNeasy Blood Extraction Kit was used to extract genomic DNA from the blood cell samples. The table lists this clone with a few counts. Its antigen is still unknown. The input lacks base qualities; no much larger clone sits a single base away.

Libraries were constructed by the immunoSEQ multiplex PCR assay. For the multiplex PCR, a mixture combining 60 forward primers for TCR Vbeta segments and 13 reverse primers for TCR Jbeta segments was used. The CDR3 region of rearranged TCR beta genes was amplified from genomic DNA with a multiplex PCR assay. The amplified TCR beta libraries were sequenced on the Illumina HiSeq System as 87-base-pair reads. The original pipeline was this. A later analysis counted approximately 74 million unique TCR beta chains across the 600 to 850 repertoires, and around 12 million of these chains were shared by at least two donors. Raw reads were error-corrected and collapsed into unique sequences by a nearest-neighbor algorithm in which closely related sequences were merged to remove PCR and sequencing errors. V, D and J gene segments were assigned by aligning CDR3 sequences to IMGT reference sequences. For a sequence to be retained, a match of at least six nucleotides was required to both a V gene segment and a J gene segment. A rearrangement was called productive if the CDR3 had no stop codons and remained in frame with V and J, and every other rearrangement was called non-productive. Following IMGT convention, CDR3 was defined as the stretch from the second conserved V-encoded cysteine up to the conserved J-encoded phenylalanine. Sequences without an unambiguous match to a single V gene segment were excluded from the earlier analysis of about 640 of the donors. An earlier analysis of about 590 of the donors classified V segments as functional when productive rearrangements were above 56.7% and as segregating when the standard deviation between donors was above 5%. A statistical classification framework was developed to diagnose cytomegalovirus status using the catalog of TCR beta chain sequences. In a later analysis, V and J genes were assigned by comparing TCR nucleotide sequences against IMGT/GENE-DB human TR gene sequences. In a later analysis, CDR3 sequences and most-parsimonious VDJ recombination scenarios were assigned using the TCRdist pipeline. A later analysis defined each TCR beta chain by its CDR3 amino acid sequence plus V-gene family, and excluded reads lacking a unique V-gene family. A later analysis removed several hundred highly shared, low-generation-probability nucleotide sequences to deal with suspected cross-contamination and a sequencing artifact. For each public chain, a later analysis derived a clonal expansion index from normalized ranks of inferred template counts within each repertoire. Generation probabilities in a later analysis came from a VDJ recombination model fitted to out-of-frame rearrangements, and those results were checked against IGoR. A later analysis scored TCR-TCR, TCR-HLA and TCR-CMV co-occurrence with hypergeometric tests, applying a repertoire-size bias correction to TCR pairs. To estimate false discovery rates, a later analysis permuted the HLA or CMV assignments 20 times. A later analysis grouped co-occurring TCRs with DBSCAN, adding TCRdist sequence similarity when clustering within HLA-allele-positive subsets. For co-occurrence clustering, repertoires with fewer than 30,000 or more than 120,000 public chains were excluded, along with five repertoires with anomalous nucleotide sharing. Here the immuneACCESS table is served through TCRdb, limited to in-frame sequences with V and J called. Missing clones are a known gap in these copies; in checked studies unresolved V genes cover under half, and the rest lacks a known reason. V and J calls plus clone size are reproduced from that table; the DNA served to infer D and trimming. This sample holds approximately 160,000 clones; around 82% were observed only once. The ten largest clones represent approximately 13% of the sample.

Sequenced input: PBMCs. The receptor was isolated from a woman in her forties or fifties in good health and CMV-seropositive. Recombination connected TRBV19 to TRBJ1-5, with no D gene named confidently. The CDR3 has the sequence CASSPRGVQPQHF. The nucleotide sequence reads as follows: TGTGCCAGTAGTCCCCGCGGGGTACAGCCCCAGCATTTT.